This is a list of T cell receptor beta chains from one sample in a study of early T cells in non-severe SARS-CoV-2 infection. Each CDR3 protein gets one entry after TCRdb re-called the 5' RACE reads with MiXCR. The sample holds 70,000 to 95,000 distinct CDR3 sequences, about 17% seen once. Input material: whole blood. These receptors all come from an adult who was a healthcare worker with PCR-confirmed SARS-CoV-2 infection or an uninfected control (not recorded which). CDR3s include the opening cysteine and the closing phenylalanine or tryptophan. The order of the fields is clone size, V gene, D gene, J gene, CDR3 protein, CDR3 DNA. D genes are given only for firm matches. Clone size appears in some rows only: once, few, many, or a class for an expanded clone.

few	TRBV5-5	-	TRBJ1-6	CASSLSTTAPLHF	TGTGCCAGCAGCTTAAGTACTACTGCACCCCTCCACTTT
few	TRBV28	-	TRBJ2-7	CASSRPGTTHEQYF	TGTGCCAGCAGCCGACCCGGGACAACCCACGAGCAGTACTTC
-	TRBV29-1	-	TRBJ2-6	CSVSSGANVLTF	TGCAGCGTTAGCTCTGGGGCCAACGTCCTGACTTTC
few	TRBV3-1	-	TRBJ2-6	CASRNTGANVLTF	TGTGCCAGCAGAAATACTGGGGCCAACGTCCTGACTTTC
many	TRBV9	-	TRBJ2-2	CASSAHRAPGSGELFF	TGTGCCAGCAGCGCGCATAGGGCCCCGGGGTCCGGGGAGCTGTTTTTT
-	TRBV7-2	-	TRBJ1-1	CASSLEWSMNTEAFF	TGTGCCAGCAGCTTAGAATGGTCAATGAACACTGAAGCTTTCTTT
-	TRBV7-8	TRBD2	TRBJ2-3	CASSLDFRLAGVNTQYF	TGTGCCAGCAGCTTAGACTTTCGACTAGCGGGGGTTAATACGCAGTATTTT
-	TRBV19	TRBD1	TRBJ1-2	CASSIVNPGQDGYTF	TGTGCCAGTAGTATAGTTAACCCGGGACAGGATGGCTACACCTTC
few	TRBV7-2	-	TRBJ1-6	CASSLSSSYNSPLHF	TGTGCCAGCAGCTTATCCAGCTCCTATAATTCACCCCTCCACTTT
-	TRBV2	TRBD2	TRBJ2-7	CASSLLSGSMYEQYF	TGTGCCAGCAGTCTTCTGAGCGGGAGTATGTACGAGCAGTACTTC
-	TRBV5-5	TRBD2	TRBJ2-1	CASNGLAIEQFF	TGTGCCAGCAACGGACTAGCGATTGAGCAGTTCTTC
-	TRBV19	TRBD1	TRBJ1-5	CASSRTGDSNQPQHF	TGTGCCAGTAGTAGGACAGGGGATAGCAATCAGCCCCAGCATTTT
-	TRBV11-2	-	TRBJ2-3	CASSPLKRPDTQYF	TGTGCCAGCAGCCCGCTTAAGCGCCCAGATACGCAGTATTTT
-	TRBV19	TRBD2	TRBJ2-2	CASSIFASGNTGELFF	TGTGCCAGTAGTATATTTGCTAGCGGGAACACCGGGGAGCTGTTTTTT
-	TRBV7-8	-	TRBJ2-7	CASSATNPGQHEQYF	TGTGCCAGCAGCGCCACAAACCCTGGACAGCACGAGCAGTACTTC
-	TRBV6-2/TRBV6-3	-	TRBJ1-5	CASSYGGGRNQPQHF	TGTGCCAGCAGTTACGGGGGAGGTCGCAATCAGCCCCAGCATTTT
-	TRBV20-1	TRBD2	TRBJ2-2	CSARISGRNTGELFF	TGCAGTGCTAGAATTAGCGGGAGGAACACCGGGGAGCTGTTTTTT
-	TRBV2	-	TRBJ1-4	CASNSQGRDEKLFF	TGTGCCAGCAACTCACAAGGAAGAGATGAAAAACTGTTTTTT
few	TRBV30	TRBD1	TRBJ2-5	CAWDRAQETQYF	TGTGCCTGGGACAGGGCCCAAGAGACCCAGTACTTC
-	TRBV3-1	TRBD1	TRBJ1-1	CASSLIGQGEAFF	TGTGCCAGCAGCCTGATAGGACAGGGTGAAGCTTTCTTT
few	TRBV12-3/TRBV12-4	-	TRBJ1-6	CASSLTWGYNSPLHF	TGTGCCAGCAGTTTAACGTGGGGCTATAATTCACCCCTCCACTTT
-	TRBV4-1	-	TRBJ1-2	CASSQDPGRRGYTF	TGCGCCAGCAGCCAAGACCCGGGGCGCCGCGGCTACACCTTC
few	TRBV3-1	-	TRBJ2-3	CASSQEGTDYTQYF	TGTGCCAGCAGCCAAGAAGGGACCGACTATACGCAGTATTTT
few	TRBV6-2/TRBV6-3	-	TRBJ1-3	CASSLGRISGNTIYF	TGTGCCAGCAGTCTCGGACGGATCTCTGGAAACACCATATATTTT
few	TRBV14	-	TRBJ2-6	CASSQFLGRGGANVLTF	TGTGCCAGCAGCCAATTCTTAGGACGTGGTGGGGCCAACGTCCTGACTTTC
few	TRBV3-1	TRBD2	TRBJ2-7	CASSRLAGVVYEQYF	TGTGCCAGCAGCCGACTAGCGGGGGTGGTCTACGAGCAGTACTTC
-	TRBV30	-	TRBJ2-3	CAWTRWAGDLPDTQYF	TGTGCCTGGACTCGTTGGGCAGGGGATTTACCAGATACGCAGTATTTT
-	TRBV5-1	-	TRBJ2-3	CASSLARGAKDTQYF	TGCGCCAGCAGCTTGGCTCGGGGGGCAAAAGATACGCAGTATTTT
-	TRBV6-6	-	TRBJ2-1	CASSPTRLLGYEQFF	TGTGCCAGCAGTCCCACCCGTCTGCTTGGGTATGAGCAGTTCTTC
-	TRBV7-9	-	TRBJ1-5	CASSLGPSNQPQHF	TGTGCCAGCAGTCTAGGGCCTAGCAATCAGCCCCAGCATTTT
-	TRBV28	-	TRBJ1-3	CASGRPGAFGNTIYF	TGTGCCAGCGGGAGACCAGGGGCTTTTGGAAACACCATATATTTT
few	TRBV24-1	TRBD1	TRBJ2-1	CATSEPTGESNNEQFF	TGTGCCACCAGTGAGCCGACAGGGGAGAGCAACAATGAGCAGTTCTTC
few	TRBV7-9	TRBD1	TRBJ2-1	CASSERQGLYNEQFF	TGTGCCAGCAGCGAGAGACAGGGGCTCTACAATGAGCAGTTCTTC
few	TRBV7-9	-	TRBJ1-6	CASSSQEYSYNSPLHF	TGTGCCAGCAGCTCACAGGAATACTCCTATAATTCACCCCTCCACTTT
few	TRBV6-1	-	TRBJ1-2	CASSEFYRGSYGYTF	TGTGCCAGCAGTGAATTTTACAGAGGGAGCTATGGCTACACCTTC
few	TRBV7-6	-	TRBJ1-4	CASSPQGTNEKLFF	TGTGCCAGCAGCCCTCAGGGGACTAATGAAAAACTGTTTTTT
-	TRBV7-3	-	TRBJ1-2	CASSLSPGTPYGYTF	TGTGCCAGCAGCTTAAGCCCAGGGACCCCCTATGGCTACACCTTC
few	TRBV29-1	-	TRBJ1-1	CSVGQRLHSPSGAFF	TGCAGCGTTGGACAAAGGCTCCACAGCCCATCAGGAGCTTTCTTT
-	TRBV6-2/TRBV6-3	TRBD1	TRBJ2-7	CASSLNSGGEQYF	TGTGCCAGCAGTCTAAATTCAGGGGGCGAGCAGTACTTC
few	TRBV12-3/TRBV12-4	-	TRBJ2-5	CASSSTFTDMKGRDQYF	TGTGCCAGCAGTTCAACCTTCACGGACATGAAAGGGAGAGACCAGTACTTC
many	TRBV6-2/TRBV6-3	TRBD1	TRBJ2-1	CASSFPAPDRANYNEQFF	TGTGCCAGCAGTTTCCCTGCTCCTGACAGGGCGAACTACAATGAGCAGTTCTTC
-	TRBV28	-	TRBJ1-2	CASSSQGSPVGGYTF	TGTGCCAGCAGTTCACAGGGCTCTCCGGTCGGTGGCTACACCTTC
many	TRBV7-2	TRBD2	TRBJ2-1	CASSLEGTSGRWDNEQFF	TGTGCCAGCAGCTTAGAGGGGACTAGCGGAAGGTGGGACAATGAGCAGTTCTTC
-	TRBV28	TRBD1	TRBJ1-3	CASAGQGAGNTIYF	TGTGCCAGCGCAGGGCAGGGGGCTGGAAACACCATATATTTT
few	TRBV28	-	TRBJ1-6	CASYGSYNSPLHF	TGTGCCAGTTATGGGTCCTATAATTCACCCCTCCACTTT
many	TRBV10-1	-	TRBJ1-1	CAPNGTYEAFF	TGCGCCCCCAATGGGACCTACGAGGCTTTCTTT
-	TRBV20-1	-	TRBJ2-5	CSARDFNSLWGVRETQYF	TGCAGTGCTAGAGATTTTAATTCTTTATGGGGGGTCCGGGAGACCCAGTACTTC
few	TRBV12-3/TRBV12-4	TRBD1	TRBJ2-3	CASSTRQGTDTQYF	TGTGCCAGCAGCACCCGACAGGGAACAGATACGCAGTATTTT
-	TRBV29-1	TRBD2	TRBJ2-6	CSVVTREGRGANVLTF	TGCAGCGTTGTAACCAGGGAGGGACGTGGGGCCAACGTCCTGACTTTC
few	TRBV12-3/TRBV12-4	-	TRBJ1-2	CASSMDSRGYGYTF	TGTGCCAGCAGCATGGACAGCCGGGGCTATGGCTACACCTTC